This section outlines one T cell receptor beta chain sequence together with its context. The data derive from a study of human T cells and chemical hapten exposure. TCRdb re-analysed the RACE reads in MiXCR, keeping a single row per CDR3 protein. This sample yields 150,000 to 200,000 distinct CDR3 sequences, of which around 13% are seen a single time; approximately 1.5% belongs to the top ten. Deletions cut 4 bases from V and 6 bases from J, with 10 bases between. The CDR3 extends over 13 amino acids. The germline CDR1 and CDR2 sequences are GTSNPN and SVGIG (reference sequence). As for time point: patch test 1, 2 weeks after DPC sensitization. As to treatment: therapeutic diphenylcyclopropenone sensitization with weekly scalp DPC.

This chain uses TRBV30 with TRBJ1-6; the D is unclear. The source is a woman aged 30 to 39 with alopecia areata. Some clones in this sample may be carry-over from other donors' samples. The sample in question was whole blood, obtained in connection with sensitization to the hapten diphenylcyclopropenone (DPC). For the CDR3, the DNA is TGTGCCTGGAAGGTGAATGGTAATTCACCCCTCCACTTT. Amino acids: CAWKVNGNSPLHF.